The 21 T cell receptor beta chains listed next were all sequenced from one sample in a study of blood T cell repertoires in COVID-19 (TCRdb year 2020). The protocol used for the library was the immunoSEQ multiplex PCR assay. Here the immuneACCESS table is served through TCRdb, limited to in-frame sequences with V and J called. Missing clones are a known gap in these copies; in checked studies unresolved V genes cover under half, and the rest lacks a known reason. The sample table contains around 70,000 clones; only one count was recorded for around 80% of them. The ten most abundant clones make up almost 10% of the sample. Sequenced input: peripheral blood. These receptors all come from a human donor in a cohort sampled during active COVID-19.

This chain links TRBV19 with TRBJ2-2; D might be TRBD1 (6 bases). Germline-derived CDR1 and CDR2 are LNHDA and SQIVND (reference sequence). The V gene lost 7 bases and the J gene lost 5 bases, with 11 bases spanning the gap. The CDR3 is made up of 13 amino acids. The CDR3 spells CASTVTGTGELFF. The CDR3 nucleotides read TGTGCCAGTACTGTCACAGGGACCGGGGAGCTGTTTTTT.

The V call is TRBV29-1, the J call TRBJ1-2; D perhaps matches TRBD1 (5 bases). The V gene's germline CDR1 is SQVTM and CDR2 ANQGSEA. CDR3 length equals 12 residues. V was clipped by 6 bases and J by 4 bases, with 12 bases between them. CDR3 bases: TGCAGCGTCGCTCGTCAGGGCTATGGCTACACCTTC. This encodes CSVARQGYGYTF.

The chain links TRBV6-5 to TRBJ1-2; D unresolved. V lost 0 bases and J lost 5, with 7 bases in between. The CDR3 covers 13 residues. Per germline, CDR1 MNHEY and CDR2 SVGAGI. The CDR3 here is CASSYSAAYGYTF. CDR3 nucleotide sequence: TGTGCCAGCAGTTACTCTGCCGCGTATGGCTACACCTTC.

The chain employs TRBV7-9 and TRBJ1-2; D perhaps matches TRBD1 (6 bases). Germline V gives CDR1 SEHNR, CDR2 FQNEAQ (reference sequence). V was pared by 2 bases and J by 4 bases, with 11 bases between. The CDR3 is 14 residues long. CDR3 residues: CASSLSQGSYGYTF. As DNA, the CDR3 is TGTGCCAGCAGCTTATCCCAGGGGAGCTATGGCTACACCTTC. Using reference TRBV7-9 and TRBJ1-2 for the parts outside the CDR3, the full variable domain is DTGVSQNPRHKITKRGQNVTFRCDPISEHNRLYWYRQTLGQGPEFLTYFQNEAQLEKSRLLSDRFSAERPKGSFSTLEIQRTEQGDSAMYLCASSLSQGSYGYTFGSGTRLTVV.

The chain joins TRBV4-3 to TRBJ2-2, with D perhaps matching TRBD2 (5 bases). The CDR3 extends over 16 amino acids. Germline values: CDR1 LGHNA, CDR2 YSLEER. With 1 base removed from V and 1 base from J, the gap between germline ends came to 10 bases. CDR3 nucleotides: TGCGCCAGCAGCCAAGTATTCGCGGGGAACACCGGGGAGCTGTTTTTT. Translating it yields CASSQVFAGNTGELFF.

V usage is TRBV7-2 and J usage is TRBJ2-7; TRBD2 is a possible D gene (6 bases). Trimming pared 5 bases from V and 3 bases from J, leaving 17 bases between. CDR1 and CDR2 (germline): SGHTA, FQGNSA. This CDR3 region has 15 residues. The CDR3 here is CASSPGGVRGYEQYF. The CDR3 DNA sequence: TGTGCCAGCAGCCCCGGGGGAGTGAGGGGCTACGAGCAGTACTTC.

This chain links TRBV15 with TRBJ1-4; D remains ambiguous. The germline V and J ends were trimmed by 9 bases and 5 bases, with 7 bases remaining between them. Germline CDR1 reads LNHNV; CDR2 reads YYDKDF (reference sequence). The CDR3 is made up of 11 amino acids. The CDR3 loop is CATWANEKLFF. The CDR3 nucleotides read TGTGCCACGTGGGCCAATGAAAAACTGTTTTTT.

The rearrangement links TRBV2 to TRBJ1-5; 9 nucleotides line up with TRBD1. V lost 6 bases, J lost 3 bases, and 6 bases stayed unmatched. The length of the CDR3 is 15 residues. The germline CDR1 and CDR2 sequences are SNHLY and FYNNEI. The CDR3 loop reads CASSSDRGINQPQHF. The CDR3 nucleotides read TGTGCCAGCAGCTCGGACAGGGGAATCAATCAGCCCCAGCATTTT.

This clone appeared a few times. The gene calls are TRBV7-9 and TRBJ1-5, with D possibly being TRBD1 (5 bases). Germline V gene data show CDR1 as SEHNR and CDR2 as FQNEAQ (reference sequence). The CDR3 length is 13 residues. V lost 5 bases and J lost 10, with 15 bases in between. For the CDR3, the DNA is TGTGCCAGCAGCGCCGGGACTCCCGGCCCCCAGCATTTT. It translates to CASSAGTPGPQHF.

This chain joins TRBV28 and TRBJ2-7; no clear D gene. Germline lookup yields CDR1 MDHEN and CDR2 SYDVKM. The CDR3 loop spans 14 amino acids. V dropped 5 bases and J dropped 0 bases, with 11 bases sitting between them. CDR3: CASSPHTVSYEQYF. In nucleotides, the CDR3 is TGTGCCAGCAGTCCCCACACAGTCTCCTACGAGCAGTACTTC.

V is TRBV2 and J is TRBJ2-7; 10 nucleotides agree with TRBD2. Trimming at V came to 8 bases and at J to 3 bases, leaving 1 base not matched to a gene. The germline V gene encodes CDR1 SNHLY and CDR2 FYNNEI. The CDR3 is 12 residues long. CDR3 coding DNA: TGTGCCAGCTCTAGCGGGGGCTACGAGCAGTACTTC. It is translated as CASSSGGYEQYF.

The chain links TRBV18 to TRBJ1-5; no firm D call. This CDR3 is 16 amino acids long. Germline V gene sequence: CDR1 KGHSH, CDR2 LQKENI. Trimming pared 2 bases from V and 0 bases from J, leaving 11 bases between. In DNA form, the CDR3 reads TGTGCCAGCTCACCAAGCACACAGAATAGCAATCAGCCCCAGCATTTT. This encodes CASSPSTQNSNQPQHF.

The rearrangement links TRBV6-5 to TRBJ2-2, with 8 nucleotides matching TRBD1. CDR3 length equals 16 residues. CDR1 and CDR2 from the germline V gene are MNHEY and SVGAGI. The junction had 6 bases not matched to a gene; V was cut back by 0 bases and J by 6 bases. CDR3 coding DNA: TGTGCCAGCAGTTACTCGGACAGGGTGTTTGCCGGGGAGCTGTTTTTT. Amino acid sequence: CASSYSDRVFAGELFF.

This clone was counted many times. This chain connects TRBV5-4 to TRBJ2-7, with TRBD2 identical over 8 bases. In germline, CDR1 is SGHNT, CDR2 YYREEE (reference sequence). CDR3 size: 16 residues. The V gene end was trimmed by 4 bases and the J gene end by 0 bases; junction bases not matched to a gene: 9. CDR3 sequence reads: CASSPRGGQSSYEQYF. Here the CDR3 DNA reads TGTGCCAGCAGCCCCCGGGGGGGGCAGAGCTCCTACGAGCAGTACTTC.

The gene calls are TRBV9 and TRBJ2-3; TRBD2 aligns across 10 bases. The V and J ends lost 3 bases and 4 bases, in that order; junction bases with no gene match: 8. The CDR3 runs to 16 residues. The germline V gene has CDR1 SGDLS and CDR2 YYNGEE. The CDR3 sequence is CASSAIAGGRSDTQYF. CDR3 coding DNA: TGTGCCAGCAGCGCAATAGCGGGAGGCCGATCAGATACGCAGTATTTT.

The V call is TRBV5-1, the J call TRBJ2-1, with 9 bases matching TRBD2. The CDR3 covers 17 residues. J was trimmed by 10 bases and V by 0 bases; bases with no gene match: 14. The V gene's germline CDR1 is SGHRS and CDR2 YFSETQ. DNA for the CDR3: TGCGCCAGCAGCTTGGTACAGCGGGAGGCCGCCTCTGGGGAGCAGTTCTTC. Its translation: CASSLVQREAASGEQFF.

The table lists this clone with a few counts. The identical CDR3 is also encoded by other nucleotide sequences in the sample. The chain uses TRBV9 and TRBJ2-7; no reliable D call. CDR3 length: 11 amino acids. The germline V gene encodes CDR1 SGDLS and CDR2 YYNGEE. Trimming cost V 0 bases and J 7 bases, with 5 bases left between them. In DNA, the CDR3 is TGTGCCAGCAGCGTAGGTGAGGAGCAGTACTTC. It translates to CASSVGEEQYF.

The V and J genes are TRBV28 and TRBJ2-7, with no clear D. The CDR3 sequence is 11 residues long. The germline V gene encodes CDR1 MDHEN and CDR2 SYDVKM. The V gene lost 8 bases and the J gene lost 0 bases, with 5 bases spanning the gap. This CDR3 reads CASLSSYEQYF. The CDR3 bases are TGTGCCAGCCTCAGCTCCTACGAGCAGTACTTC.

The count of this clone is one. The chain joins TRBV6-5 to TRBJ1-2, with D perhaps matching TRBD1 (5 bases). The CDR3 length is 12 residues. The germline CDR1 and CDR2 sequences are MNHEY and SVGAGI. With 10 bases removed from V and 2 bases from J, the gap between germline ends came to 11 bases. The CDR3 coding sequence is TGTGCCATCTCGACAGCAAACTATGGCTACACCTTC. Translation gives CAISTANYGYTF.

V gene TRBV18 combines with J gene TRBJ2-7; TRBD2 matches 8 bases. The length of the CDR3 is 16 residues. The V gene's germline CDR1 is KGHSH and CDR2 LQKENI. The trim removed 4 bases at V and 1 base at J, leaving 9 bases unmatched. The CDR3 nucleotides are TGTGCCAGCTCACGGGCTAGCGGGTCATATTCCTACGAGCAGTACTTC. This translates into CASSRASGSYSYEQYF.

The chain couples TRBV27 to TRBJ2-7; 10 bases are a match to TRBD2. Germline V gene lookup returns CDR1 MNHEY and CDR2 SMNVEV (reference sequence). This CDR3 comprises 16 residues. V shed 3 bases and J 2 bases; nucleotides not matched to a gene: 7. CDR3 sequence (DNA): TGTGCCAGCAGTTTGGAGGTAGCGGGAGGACCCTACGAGCAGTACTTC. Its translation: CASSLEVAGGPYEQYF.